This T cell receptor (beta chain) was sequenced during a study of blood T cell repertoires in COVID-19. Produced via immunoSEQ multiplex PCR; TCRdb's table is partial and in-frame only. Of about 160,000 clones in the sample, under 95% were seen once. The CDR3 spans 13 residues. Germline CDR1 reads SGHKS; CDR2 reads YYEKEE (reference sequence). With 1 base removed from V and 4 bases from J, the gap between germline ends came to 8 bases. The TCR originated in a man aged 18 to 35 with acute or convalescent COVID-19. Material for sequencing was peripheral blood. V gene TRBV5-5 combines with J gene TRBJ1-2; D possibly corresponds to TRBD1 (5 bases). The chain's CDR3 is CASSLTTVYGYTF. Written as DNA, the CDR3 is TGTGCCAGCAGCTTGACGACAGTCTATGGCTACACCTTC.